Listed below are T cell receptor beta chains from one sample, sequenced in a study of T cells in Graves' hyperthyroidism and ophthalmopathy. TCRdb passed the multiplex PCR reads through MiXCR, listing each CDR3 protein once. The sample comprises fewer than 900,000 distinct CDR3 sequences, around a sixth of which are singletons, and 15% to 20% rests with the top ten. Source material: blood. Receptors were obtained from a woman between 45 and 65 years old with Graves' hyperthyroidism that later progressed to Graves' ophthalmopathy. The CDR3 runs from the conserved cysteine through the conserved F or W. A D gene is named only where the DNA matches it firmly. Clone size is not always given. Where it is, it says once, few, many or a class for expanded clones.

TRBD2	TRBV12-5	TRBJ2-2	-	CAGGGGLAEITGELFF	TGTGCTGGTGGGGGGGGACTAGCGGAGATCACCGGGGAGCTGTTTTTT
-	TRBV5-1	TRBJ2-7	many	CASSVGLTYEQYF	TGCGCCAGCAGCGTCGGACTGACCTACGAGCAGTACTTC
TRBD1	TRBV5-5	TRBJ1-5	few	CASSGDRPDGPQHF	TGTGCCAGCAGCGGGGACAGGCCCGATGGGCCCCAGCATTTT
-	TRBV18	TRBJ2-7	many	CASSPQSAESSYEQYF	TGTGCCAGCTCACCACAGTCGGCGGAGAGCTCCTACGAGCAGTACTTC
-	TRBV2	TRBJ1-2	few	CASSEKSAGYYSGYTF	TGCGCCAGCAGTGAAAAATCGGCAGGGTACTATTCTGGCTACACCTTC
-	TRBV20-1	TRBJ2-5	many	CSGTATVQETQYF	TGCAGTGGAACGGCGACAGTTCAAGAGACCCAGTACTTC
TRBD1	TRBV6-1	TRBJ1-1	many	CASSSPGQGGTEAFF	TGTGCCAGCAGTTCCCCTGGACAGGGGGGCACTGAAGCTTTCTTT
TRBD1	TRBV6-1	TRBJ1-2	many	CASRDRAANYGYTF	TGTGCCAGCAGAGACAGGGCGGCTAACTATGGCTACACCTTC
-	TRBV20-1	TRBJ1-1	many	CSASKGSTEAFF	TGCAGTGCTAGCAAGGGGAGCACTGAAGCTTTCTTT
-	TRBV5-1	TRBJ2-1	many	CASSLDTRSYNEQFF	TGCGCCAGCAGCTTGGACACCCGCTCCTACAATGAGCAGTTCTTC
TRBD2	TRBV7-2	TRBJ2-3	few	CASSADRGGHDTQYF	TGTGCCAGCAGCGCCGACCGCGGGGGGCATGATACGCAGTATTTT
-	TRBV6-5	TRBJ1-2	few	CASSYRPGANYGYTF	TGTGCCAGCAGTTACCGTCCGGGGGCCAACTATGGCTACACCTTC
-	TRBV30	TRBJ1-5	-	CAWSGTGLQPQHF	TGTGCCTGGAGTGGCACAGGGTTACAGCCCCAGCATTTT
TRBD1	TRBV20-1	TRBJ1-2	many	CSAVPRDRAFRYGYTF	TGCAGTGCCGTACCGAGGGACAGGGCTTTTCGTTATGGCTACACCTTC
-	TRBV12-3/TRBV12-4	TRBJ1-3	few	CASRQDRTGNTIYF	TGTGCCAGCAGGCAAGACAGGACTGGAAACACCATATATTTT
TRBD2	TRBV3-1	TRBJ2-3	-	CASSQPISGSTQYF	TGTGCCAGCAGCCAACCGATTAGCGGGAGTACGCAGTATTTT
TRBD2	TRBV11-3	TRBJ2-7	many	CASSETSGGTYEQYF	TGTGCCAGCAGCGAAACTAGCGGGGGTACCTACGAGCAGTACTTC
TRBD1	TRBV2	TRBJ2-3	many	CASSEWDRGTDTQYF	TGTGCCAGCAGTGAATGGGACAGGGGGACAGATACGCAGTATTTT
-	TRBV5-1	TRBJ1-6	-	CASSSRDATDHSPLHF	TGCGCCAGCAGCTCAAGGGACGCGACCGACCATTCACCCCTCCACTTT
TRBD1	TRBV2	TRBJ1-5	many	CASRKDRGPGNQPQHF	TGTGCCAGCAGGAAGGACAGGGGGCCTGGTAATCAGCCCCAGCATTTT
TRBD2	TRBV7-9	TRBJ2-1	-	CASSLKAGGSYNEQFF	TGTGCCAGCAGCCTTAAAGCGGGGGGGTCCTACAATGAGCAGTTCTTC
TRBD1	TRBV6-1	TRBJ2-2	-	CASTSKGAGSGELFF	TGTGCCAGCACATCGAAGGGGGCCGGGTCTGGGGAGCTGTTTTTT
-	TRBV6-1	TRBJ2-2	-	CASRSPATGGDTGEPFF	TGTGCCAGCAGGTCGCCGGCCACAGGGGGGGACACCGGGGAGCCGTTTTTT
TRBD2	TRBV7-9	TRBJ2-2	-	CASSLGTSGGVGTGELFF	TGTGCCAGCAGCTTAGGAACTAGCGGGGGCGTCGGCACCGGGGAGCTGTTTTTT
TRBD1	TRBV14	TRBJ1-2	-	CASSQDFGQGLDGYTF	TGTGCCAGCAGCCAAGACTTCGGACAGGGCCTCGATGGCTACACCTTC
-	TRBV2	TRBJ2-2	many	CASNPFNTGELFF	TGTGCCAGCAATCCCTTCAACACCGGGGAGCTGTTTTTT
TRBD1	TRBV30	TRBJ1-5	many	CAWSVPTGGRSNQPQHF	TGTGCCTGGAGTGTACCGACAGGGGGCCGTAGCAATCAGCCCCAGCATTTT
-	TRBV4-1	TRBJ1-2	-	CASSQVFMEDGYTF	TGCGCCAGCAGCCAAGTTTTCATGGAGGATGGCTACACCTTC
TRBD1	TRBV12-3/TRBV12-4	TRBJ2-7	many	CASSFRDRYSYEQYF	TGTGCCAGCAGTTTCCGGGACAGGTACAGCTACGAGCAGTACTTC
TRBD1	TRBV10-3	TRBJ1-6	-	CAISETGTEVNSPLHF	TGTGCCATCAGTGAGACCGGGACAGAAGTAAATTCACCCCTCCACTTT
TRBD1	TRBV6-1	TRBJ2-1	few	CASSLARTGSNEQFF	TGTGCCAGCAGCCTTGCGAGGACAGGATCTAATGAGCAGTTCTTC
TRBD1	TRBV20-1	TRBJ2-7	-	CSAMDRGYEQYF	TGCAGTGCTATGGACAGGGGTTACGAGCAGTACTTC
-	TRBV7-9	TRBJ2-3	many	CASNDRTDTQYF	TGTGCCAGCAATGATCGAACAGATACGCAGTATTTT
-	TRBV5-1	TRBJ2-6	-	CASSPPGVGTGANVLTF	TGCGCCAGCAGCCCACCCGGGGTCGGCACTGGGGCCAACGTCCTGACTTTC
TRBD1	TRBV19	TRBJ1-5	once	CASMGQGVSQHF	TGTGCCAGTATGGGACAGGGTGTATCCCAGCATTTT
-	TRBV5-1	TRBJ2-3	many	CASSSLTSTDTQYF	TGCGCCAGCAGCTCATTAACTAGCACGGATACGCAGTATTTT
-	TRBV7-2	TRBJ1-5	-	CASGQGVGSNQPQHF	TGTGCCAGCGGCCAGGGAGTTGGAAGCAATCAGCCCCAGCATTTT
TRBD1	TRBV6-5	TRBJ1-4	-	CASSYWTGTVDEKLFF	TGTGCCAGCAGTTACTGGACCGGGACAGTAGATGAAAAACTGTTTTTT
-	TRBV7-2	TRBJ1-4	few	CASSFNLMVGGSEKLFF	TGTGCCAGCAGCTTTAACCTAATGGTAGGTGGGAGTGAAAAACTGTTTTTT
-	TRBV7-2	TRBJ2-1	-	CASSLAGLNDEQFF	TGTGCCAGCAGCTTAGCAGGTTTGAACGATGAGCAGTTCTTC
-	TRBV18	TRBJ1-5	many	CASSITGMSNQPQHF	TGTGCCAGCTCAATCACAGGGATGAGCAATCAGCCCCAGCATTTT
-	TRBV2	TRBJ2-1	-	CAIDEDTDNEQFF	TGTGCCATTGACGAAGACACTGACAATGAGCAGTTCTTC
TRBD1	TRBV3-1	TRBJ2-5	many	CASSQSGTGTQETQYF	TGTGCCAGCAGCCAATCGGGGACAGGAACGCAAGAGACCCAGTACTTC
-	TRBV7-2	TRBJ2-1	-	CASSYFGNEQFF	TGTGCCAGCAGCTACTTCGGGAATGAGCAGTTCTTC
-	TRBV3-1	TRBJ2-7	many	CASSPSRVVQYF	TGTGCCAGCAGCCCGAGCAGGGTGGTGCAGTACTTC
-	TRBV10-3	TRBJ2-3	many	CAISERVADTQYF	TGTGCCATCAGTGAGCGTGTGGCAGATACGCAGTATTTT
TRBD2	TRBV28	TRBJ2-3	-	CASRGPGLVSDTQYF	TGTGCCAGCAGGGGCCCGGGACTAGTTTCCGATACGCAGTATTTT
-	TRBV10-3	TRBJ1-5	many	CAIAGGDGSNQPQHF	TGTGCCATAGCGGGAGGGGACGGGAGCAATCAGCCCCAGCATTTT
-	TRBV6-4	TRBJ2-2	-	CASSDWGENTGELFF	TGTGCCAGCAGTGACTGGGGTGAGAACACCGGGGAGCTGTTTTTT
TRBD1	TRBV7-9	TRBJ1-1	many	CASSELRGLNTEAFF	TGTGCCAGCAGCGAGCTCAGGGGGCTGAACACTGAAGCTTTCTTT
TRBD1	TRBV20-1	TRBJ1-2	many	CSARAPGQSYGYTF	TGCAGTGCTAGAGCCCCGGGACAGAGCTATGGCTACACCTTC
TRBD1	TRBV19	TRBJ2-1	-	CASSTPGQGAHNEQFF	TGTGCCAGTAGTACTCCGGGACAGGGGGCACACAATGAGCAGTTCTTC
-	TRBV20-1	TRBJ1-5	-	CSAGGGLAQPQHF	TGCAGTGCTGGGGGGGGGCTGGCTCAGCCCCAGCATTTT
-	TRBV6-1	TRBJ2-5	few	CASSEGSTSGETQYF	TGTGCCAGCAGTGAGGGTAGTACTAGTGGCGAGACCCAGTACTTC